Below, 8 T cell receptor beta chains from the same sample are listed, as sequenced in a study of T-cell memory formation after mild COVID-19. TCRdb processed the 5' RACE reads anew with MiXCR; each CDR3 protein has one entry. This table has hundreds of thousands of distinct CDR3 sequences, about a fifth appearing once. Sequencing was performed on PBMCs or a T cell subset sorted from them (not recorded which). Receptors were obtained from an adult woman who had mild COVID-19 (a few samples of this study predate the infection). Cell type and time point are not known.

The V gene is TRBV30, the J gene TRBJ2-7; D call uncertain. CDR3 length: 12 residues. V gave up 5 bases and J gave up 7 bases, with 15 bases separating them. Germline CDR1 and CDR2: GTSNPN and SVGIG (reference sequence). CDR3 DNA sequence: TGTGCCTGGGACCCCGGAATTAGGGAGCAGTACTTC. It is translated as CAWDPGIREQYF.

V is TRBV6-5 and J is TRBJ2-7; D is unresolved. Germline loops: CDR1 MNHEY, CDR2 SVGAGI. This CDR3 contains 13 residues. Deletions cut 6 bases from V and 0 bases from J, with 9 bases between. DNA for the CDR3: TGTGCCAGCAGGTCATCCCGCTCCTACGAGCAGTACTTC. Its translation: CASRSSRSYEQYF.

The chain joins TRBV30 to TRBJ2-5, with no clear D. Germline assignment: CDR1 GTSNPN and CDR2 SVGIG (reference sequence). Trimming removed 4 bases at V and 5 bases at J, with 11 bases between. The CDR3 length is 12 residues. The CDR3 region is CAWTGSRETQYF. The CDR3 DNA reads TGTGCCTGGACAGGTAGCCGGGAGACCCAGTACTTC.

V gene TRBV7-3 combines with J gene TRBJ1-1, with D perhaps TRBD1 (6 bases). The CDR3 has 14 amino acids. V gave up 5 bases and J gave up 6 bases, with 16 bases separating them. CDR1 and CDR2 from the germline V gene are SGHTA and FQGTGA. The CDR3, as DNA: TGTGCCAGCAGCACTACAGGGCATGCCCCTGAAGCTTTCTTT. This translates into CASSTTGHAPEAFF.

V and J are TRBV12-3 or TRBV12-4 and TRBJ1-1, with D perhaps matching TRBD1 (6 bases). This CDR3 has 15 amino acids. Trimming shortened V by 1 base and J by 0 bases, and 9 bases separated the two germline ends. The CDR3 coding sequence is TGTGCCAGCAGTTTAGATCGGACAGTGAACACTGAAGCTTTCTTT. Translating gives CASSLDRTVNTEAFF.

The CDR3 bases are TGTGCCAGCAGCCAAGATCCAGGGACGGCTTTCTTT. Translated: CASSQDPGTAFF. The chain uses TRBV3-1 and TRBJ1-1; D might be TRBD1 (5 bases). This CDR3 contains 12 residues. The V and J ends lost 0 bases and 11 bases respectively, with 10 bases between them. Per the germline V gene, CDR1 is LGHDT and CDR2 is YNNKEL (reference sequence).

The CDR3 bases are TGTGCCAGCAGCTTTTCGGCGGGGGAGTACGAGCAGTACTTC. Translation: CASSFSAGEYEQYF. The chain has TRBV7-9 and TRBJ2-7; 7 bases are a match to TRBD2. The length of the CDR3 is 14 residues. After removal of 3 bases from V and 4 bases from J, the junction contained 6 bases not matched to a gene. Germline-derived CDR1 and CDR2 are SEHNR and FQNEAQ (reference sequence).

This chain joins TRBV13 and TRBJ2-2, with D uncertain. Trimming took off 3 bases at V and 6 bases at J, with 8 bases between the two ends. Germline CDR1 is PRHDT and CDR2 is FYEKMQ (reference sequence). This CDR3 comprises 13 residues. The CDR3 DNA reads TGTGCCAGCAGCTTTTTAGTCCCCGGGGAGCTGTTTTTT. Residues: CASSFLVPGELFF.